This T cell receptor beta chain was sequenced during a study of beta chain features in type 1 diabetes. Reverse transcription of all isolated RNA meant that expressed TCRB transcripts were sequenced. Generated by immunoSEQ multiplex PCR, the TCRdb table keeps only in-frame clones and is missing some. The sample comprises about 150,000 clones, roughly 8.1% of which are singletons, and 0.5% to 0.65% rests with the top ten. This CDR3 spans 18 amino acids. Germline CDR1 is MDHEN and CDR2 is SYDVKM. Germline trimming cut 4 bases from V and 1 base from J; bases unmatched to any gene: 5. Using CD45RO/CCR7/CD25/CD127/CD95/CD27, CD4+ naive, central memory, regulatory and stem cell-like memory cells were sorted. Purity (above 98%) was reached by all sorted populations.

This chain uses TRBV28 with TRBJ2-6; TRBD1 agrees at 12 bases. The sequence was obtained from a man younger than 35 in good health. The sequenced material came from central memory CD4+ T cells from blood. CDR3 region: CASSSWDRGRSGANVLTF. The CDR3, as DNA: TGTGCCAGCAGTTCTTGGGACAGGGGGCGTTCTGGGGCCAACGTCCTGACTTTC.